These 15 T cell receptor beta chains originate from one sample sequenced in a study of blood T cell repertoires in COVID-19. Profiling relied on immunoSEQ multiplex PCR, and the TCRdb table lists in-frame clones only, not all of them. Among a few hundred thousand clones listed, approximately 86% were seen once. The sample taken for sequencing was PBMCs or T cells enriched from blood (not recorded which). Receptors were obtained from a woman aged 40 to 50 with acute COVID-19.

The rearrangement joins TRBV6-2 or TRBV6-3 to TRBJ2-7, with D tentatively TRBD1 (5 bases). Germline V gene sequence: CDR1 MNHEY, CDR2 SVGEGT. The CDR3 has 11 residues. The V end lost 5 bases, the J end lost 5 bases, and 7 bases lay between the germline ends. CDR3 coding DNA: TGTGCCAGCAGTCAGGGCCACGAGCAGTACTTC. This encodes CASSQGHEQYF.

This chain connects TRBV14 to TRBJ2-1; D remains unclear. The germline gives CDR1 SGHDN, CDR2 FVKESK. This CDR3 has 12 amino acids. V was trimmed by 3 bases and J by 12 bases, leaving 12 bases between them. The CDR3: CASSQVAAPQFF. DNA of the CDR3: TGTGCCAGCAGCCAGGTGGCGGCCCCGCAGTTCTTC.

The gene calls are TRBV7-2 and TRBJ1-1; 7 nucleotides line up with TRBD1. J was trimmed by 0 bases and V by 5 bases; bases with no gene match: 6. The CDR3 covers 15 residues. Germline V gives CDR1 SGHTA, CDR2 FQGNSA. Here the CDR3 DNA reads TGTGCCAGCAGCCCCGGGACAGCCATGAACACTGAAGCTTTCTTT. This codes for CASSPGTAMNTEAFF.

This chain uses TRBV4-2 with TRBJ1-3; a possible D gene is TRBD1 (6 bases). Germline-derived CDR1 and CDR2 are LGHNA and YNFKEQ. The CDR3 has 18 residues. Trimming took 2 bases from V and 0 from J, leaving 17 bases between them. The CDR3 loop reads CASSQKGGTVYSGNTIYF. CDR3 DNA: TGTGCCAGCAGCCAAAAGGGGGGGACGGTTTACTCTGGAAACACCATATATTTT.

A few counts support this clone. The chain joins TRBV25-1 to TRBJ2-3; 15 bases fit TRBD2. CDR3 size: 17 residues. The V and J ends lost 3 bases and 2 bases, in that order; junction bases with no gene match: 3. Germline CDR1 is MGHDK and CDR2 is SYGVNS. The CDR3 DNA sequence: TGTGCCAGCAGTGATCGGACTAGCGGGAGGGCCACAGATACGCAGTATTTT. This gives the protein CASSDRTSGRATDTQYF.

DNA for the CDR3: TGTGCCAGCAAGCGGCCCTTCACCGCACCCCTCCACTTT. This sequence encodes CASKRPFTAPLHF. The V gene is TRBV21-1, the J gene TRBJ1-6. TRBV21-1 is flagged as a pseudogene. The CDR3 is 13 residues long.

This clone was seen a single time. The chain carries TRBV7-9 and TRBJ2-1; the D gene is possibly TRBD1 (6 bases). Germline V CDR1 and CDR2: SEHNR, FQNEAQ (reference sequence). The CDR3 runs to 15 residues. V lost 5 bases, J lost 5 bases, and 16 bases lay in between. The CDR3 DNA is TGTGCCAGCAGCCTGAGAGAGACAGGAGACAATGAGCAGTTCTTC. This encodes CASSLRETGDNEQFF.

The gene calls are TRBV18 and TRBJ1-2, with 9 positions matching TRBD1. CDR1 is KGHSH and CDR2 is LQKENI in the germline V gene. V lost 6 bases to trimming and J lost 4 bases; unmatched junction nucleotides: 18. The CDR3 is made up of 18 amino acids. CDR3 region: CASSPKQIQGASSYGYTF. CDR3 nucleotide sequence: TGTGCCAGCTCGCCGAAACAGATACAGGGGGCGTCAAGCTATGGCTACACCTTC.

This chain joins TRBV2 and TRBJ1-2; 10 bases map to TRBD1. V lost 6 bases to trimming and J lost 8 bases; unmatched junction nucleotides: 6. CDR1 and CDR2 (germline): SNHLY, FYNNEI. CDR3 length: 13 residues. The CDR3 DNA is TGTGCCAGCAGCGAGACAGGGGGCTGGGGCTACACCTTC. Its translation is CASSETGGWGYTF.

The genes are TRBV2 and TRBJ2-1; 10 bases agree with TRBD1. This CDR3 comprises 15 residues. The trim removed 10 bases at V and 8 bases at J, leaving 14 bases unmatched. The germline V gene encodes CDR1 SNHLY and CDR2 FYNNEI. The CDR3 sequence: CATSFRPGQGYEQFF. CDR3 nucleotide sequence: TGTGCCACCTCGTTTCGGCCGGGACAGGGGTATGAGCAGTTCTTC.

This clone was observed a few times. The gene calls are TRBV7-9 and TRBJ2-7; perhaps TRBD1 as D (5 bases). V was cut by 6 bases and J by 12 bases, with 18 bases left in between. The CDR3 loop spans 12 amino acids. Germline loops: CDR1 SEHNR, CDR2 FQNEAQ (reference sequence). CDR3 DNA: TGTGCCAGCAGTTCGTTTGTAGGACATGGGTACTTC. Encoded protein: CASSSFVGHGYF.

This rearrangement joins TRBV5-4 to TRBJ2-5; 9 nucleotides align to TRBD2. Germline-derived CDR1 and CDR2 are SGHNT and YYREEE (reference sequence). Trimming took 4 bases from V and 2 from J; bases not matched to a gene: 15. This CDR3 contains 18 residues. For the CDR3, the DNA is TGTGCCAGCAGCCCTACCCCCTTAGCGGGGGCGCGACAAGAGACCCAGTACTTC. Protein sequence: CASSPTPLAGARQETQYF.

The genes are TRBV6-2 or TRBV6-3 and TRBJ1-2, with TRBD1 matching over 9 bases. The CDR3 extends over 16 amino acids. The trim removed 2 bases at V and 4 bases at J, leaving 8 bases unmatched. The V gene's germline CDR1 is MNHEY and CDR2 SVGEGT. The CDR3: CASSYRDRVPAYGYTF. The DNA of the CDR3 is TGTGCCAGCAGTTACAGGGACAGGGTCCCGGCCTATGGCTACACCTTC.

The CDR3 nucleotides read TGTGCCAGCAGTGCCGGGTCCCCTCAGTTCTTC. Protein: CASSAGSPQFF. The genes are TRBV28 and TRBJ2-1; no reliable D call. Germline V gene sequence: CDR1 MDHEN, CDR2 SYDVKM. The ends were cut back, 5 bases at V and 13 bases at J, with 12 bases in the middle. There are 11 residues in the CDR3.

The chain combines TRBV11-2 with TRBJ1-5; D ambiguous. V lost 1 base, J lost 9 bases, and 4 bases lay in between. The germline gives CDR1 SGHAT, CDR2 FQNNGV. The CDR3 has 11 residues. CDR3 amino acids: CASSLGGPQHF. The DNA of the CDR3 is TGTGCCAGCAGCTTAGGAGGGCCCCAGCATTTT. The variable domain in full, with the rest retrieved from reference TRBV11-2 and TRBJ1-5, is EAGVAQSPRYKIIEKRQSVAFWCNPISGHATLYWYQQILGQGPKLLIQFQNNGVVDDSQLPKDRFSAERLKGVDSTLKIQPAKLEDSAVYLCASSLGGPQHFGDGTRLSIL.